This record looks at one T cell receptor (beta chain) sequence and its context. Which antigen it targets is not known. It has no much larger one-base neighbor in the sample; base qualities were not kept. From the cysteine through the phenylalanine, the CDR3 covers 14 amino acids. Only CDR3 DNA is held: 42 bases, read in frame from base 1. Trimming costs V 7 bases and J 0 bases, and their ends lie 11 bases apart. CDR1 MNHNS and CDR2 SASEGT are derived from the germline V gene. This record belongs to a study of PD-L1 blockade in urothelial cancer (dated by TCRdb to about 2017). Notes on the research overall: Every patient began therapy in about 2014 and was given atezolizumab 1,200 mg intravenously every 3 weeks. Durable clinical benefit was defined as progression-free survival longer than 6 months, and TCR features were also tested against progression-free and overall survival. About 90% of the roughly 29 patients were identified as males with urothelial cancer of bladder origin, and a prior smoking history was reported by 18 of 29 patients. An ECOG performance status of 0 or 1 was recorded for the patients, and 0 to 3 prior chemotherapy regimens had been received by the patients. Blood samples were analyzed at two time points: 3 weeks after treatment start (second dose) and 6 weeks after treatment start. Somatic, immune and clinical correlates of response to PD-L1 blockade with atezolizumab in urothelial cancer were the focus of an exploratory multi-omic analysis. TCR sequencing covered pretreatment tumor samples and matched, serially collected peripheral blood taken before and after atezolizumab treatment. Under 30 patients had pretreatment blood TCR-seq, around 25 had at least one posttreatment blood collection, and around 25 had tumor TCR-seq. Blood samples yielded a median of around 140,000 T cells and more than 80,000 unique TCRs, with median clonality approximately 0.08. Eight to ten patients achieved durable clinical benefit and approximately 20 did not. Whole exome sequencing and RNA sequencing of pretreatment tumors were performed alongside TCR sequencing in the same patients. The investigation overall reported the following: Improved progression-free and overall survival was found to be associated with pretreatment peripheral blood TCR clonality below the median. At 3 weeks after the start of treatment, tumor-associated TCR clones in peripheral blood had expanded more in patients with durable benefit (n of about 22, p = 0.022). Because of the small sample size (n of about 29) and the many exploratory analyses performed, the results are intended to be regarded as hypothesis-generating.

The cohort comprised 29 patients with locally advanced or metastatic urothelial carcinoma treated at Memorial Sloan Kettering on a trial protocol. Peripheral blood mononuclear cells were collected pretreatment and during treatment, with between 1 and 8 total time points per patient. The Qiagen DNeasy Blood extraction kit was used to purify genomic DNA from total PBMCs and tumor samples. PBMCs were collected pretreatment and during treatment, and were isolated and stored as previously described. To estimate absolute template abundance from read counts, synthetic TCR analog templates were spiked into each PCR. TCRbeta CDR3 regions were amplified from genomic DNA with bias-controlled V and J gene primers using the immunoSEQ assay. Sequencing of rearranged TCRbeta segments was performed at approximately 20X coverage. The published analysis was carried out like this. Sequencing errors were corrected by clustering, and CDR3s were annotated against IMGT so that V, D and J genes could be assigned. Downstream analyses used only productive TCRbeta rearrangements and left out out-of-frame or stop-codon sequences. Clonality was calculated as one minus the Shannon entropy normalized by the log of the number of unique productive sequences. Fisher's exact test with Benjamini-Hochberg correction, at a threshold of adjusted p below 0.01, was used to find clones that differed between time points or between blood and tumor. The source is immuneACCESS, and TCRdb retained only in-frame sequences with V and J called. Part of the clones is not carried over; for the studies checked, unresolved V genes explain less than half of this, and the remainder is unexplained. V, J and clone size derive from that table, while D and trimming were established from the DNA sequence. The sample data list tens of thousands of clones, and roughly 77% of these were observed just once. Approximately 2.9% of the sample lies in the top ten.

The chain employs TRBV6-1 and TRBJ2-3; perhaps TRBD1 is the D gene, with 5 bases matching. The sequenced sample was PBMCs, obtained around atezolizumab (anti-PD-L1) treatment. The receptor comes from an older man with urothelial cancer. The DNA is TGTGCCAGCACTACGACAGATAGCACAGATACGCAGTATTTT. This codes for CASTTTDSTDTQYF.